This record concerns one T cell receptor beta chain sequence. Its antigen is as yet unknown. As for time point: cycle 4 day 1 (C4D1), after more than five weeks of nivolumab. Autologous stem cell transplantation was followed by relapse in every patient, and brentuximab vedotin exposure varied. PBMCs were thawed, and CD8+ T cells were then isolated from them by magnetic negative selection. The sample is drawn from a study of PD-1 blockade in classical Hodgkin lymphoma. Profiled with immunoSEQ multiplex PCR; TCRdb holds only in-frame clones, not every one. The profile shows 4,000 to 5,500 clones, approximately 68% of them singletons. Study results and caveats: Whereas CD4+ TCR diversity had risen significantly by C4D1, CD8+ TCR diversity had not. Individuals who commenced nivolumab within less than 1 year of ASCT were excluded. Complete responders matched newly diagnosed patients in baseline diversity.

Germline loops: CDR1 SGHVS, CDR2 FNYEAQ. This CDR3 has 16 residues. V lost 1 base and J lost 4; bases outside the gene matches: 7. The TCR originated in a human donor with classical Hodgkin lymphoma. The J gene is TRBJ2-3, the V gene TRBV7-6; 8 bases fit TRBD1. The specimen was CD8+ T cells from blood, collected before the fourth cycle of nivolumab. The chain's CDR3 is CASSLGRGHGADTQYF. DNA for the CDR3: TGTGCCAGCAGCTTAGGCAGGGGGCATGGGGCAGATACGCAGTATTTT. Full variable domain (remainder filled in from reference TRBV7-6 and TRBJ2-3): GAGVSQSPRYKVTKRGQDVALRCDPISGHVSLYWYRQALGQGPEFLTYFNYEAQQDKSGLPNDRFSAERPEGSISTLTIQRTEQRDSAMYRCASSLGRGHGADTQYFGPGTRLTVL.